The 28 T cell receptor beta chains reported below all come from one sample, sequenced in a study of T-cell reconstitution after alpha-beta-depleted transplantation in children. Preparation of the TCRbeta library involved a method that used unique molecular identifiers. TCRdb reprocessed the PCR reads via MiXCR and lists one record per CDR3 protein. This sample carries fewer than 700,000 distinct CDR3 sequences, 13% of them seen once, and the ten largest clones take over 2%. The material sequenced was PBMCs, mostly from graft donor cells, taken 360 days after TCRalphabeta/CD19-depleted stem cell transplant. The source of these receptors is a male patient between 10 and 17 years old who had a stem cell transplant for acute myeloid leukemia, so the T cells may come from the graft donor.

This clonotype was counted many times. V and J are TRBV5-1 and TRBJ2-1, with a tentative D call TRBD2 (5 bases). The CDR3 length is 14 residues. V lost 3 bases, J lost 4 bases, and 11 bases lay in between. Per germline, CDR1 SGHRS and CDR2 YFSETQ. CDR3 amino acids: CASSSPREYNEQFF. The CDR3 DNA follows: TGCGCCAGCAGCTCCCCCCGGGAATACAATGAGCAGTTCTTC.

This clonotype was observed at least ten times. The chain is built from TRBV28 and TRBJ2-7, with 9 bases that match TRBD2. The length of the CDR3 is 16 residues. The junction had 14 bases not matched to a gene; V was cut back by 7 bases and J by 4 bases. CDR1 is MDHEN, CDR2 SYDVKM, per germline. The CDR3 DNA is TGTGCCAGCAACGTCCCCCGGGCGGGAGGGCCTTACGAGCAGTACTTC. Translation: CASNVPRAGGPYEQYF.

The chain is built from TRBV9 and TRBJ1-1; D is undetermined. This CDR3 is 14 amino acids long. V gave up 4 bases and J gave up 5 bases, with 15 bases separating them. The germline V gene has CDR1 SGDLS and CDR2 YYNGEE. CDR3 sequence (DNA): TGTGCCAGCAGCAAAGTAGGGATCGGGACTGAAGCTTTCTTT. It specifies CASSKVGIGTEAFF.

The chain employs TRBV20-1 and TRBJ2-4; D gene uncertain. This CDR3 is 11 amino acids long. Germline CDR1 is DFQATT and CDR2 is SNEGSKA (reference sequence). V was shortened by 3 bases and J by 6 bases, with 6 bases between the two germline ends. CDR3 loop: CSARDSNIQYF. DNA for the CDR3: TGCAGTGCTAGGGATTCAAACATTCAGTACTTC.

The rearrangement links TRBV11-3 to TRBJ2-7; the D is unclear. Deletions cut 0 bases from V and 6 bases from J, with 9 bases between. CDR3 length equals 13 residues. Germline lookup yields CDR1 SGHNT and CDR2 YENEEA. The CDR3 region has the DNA TGTGCCAGCAGCTTAGAGGGCGGCCGCGAGCAGTACTTC. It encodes CASSLEGGREQYF.

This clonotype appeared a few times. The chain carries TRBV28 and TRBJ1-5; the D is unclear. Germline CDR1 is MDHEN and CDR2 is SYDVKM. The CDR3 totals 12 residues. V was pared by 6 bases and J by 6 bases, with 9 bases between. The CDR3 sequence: CASRRVGQPQHF. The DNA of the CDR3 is TGTGCCAGCAGACGGGTGGGTCAGCCCCAGCATTTT.

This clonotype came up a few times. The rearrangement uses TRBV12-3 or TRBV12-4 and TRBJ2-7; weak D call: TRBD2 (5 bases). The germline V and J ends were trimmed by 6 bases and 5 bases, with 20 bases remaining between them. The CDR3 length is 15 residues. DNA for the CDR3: TGTGCCAGCAGCCCCTCCCTAGGAGTCGGGGACGAGCAGTACTTC. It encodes CASSPSLGVGDEQYF.

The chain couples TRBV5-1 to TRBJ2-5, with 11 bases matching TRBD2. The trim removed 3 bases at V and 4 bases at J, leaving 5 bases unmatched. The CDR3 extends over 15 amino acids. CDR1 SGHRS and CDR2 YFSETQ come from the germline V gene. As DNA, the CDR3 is TGCGCCAGCAGCTCACTAGCGGGAGAAGGAGAGACCCAGTACTTC. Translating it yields CASSSLAGEGETQYF.

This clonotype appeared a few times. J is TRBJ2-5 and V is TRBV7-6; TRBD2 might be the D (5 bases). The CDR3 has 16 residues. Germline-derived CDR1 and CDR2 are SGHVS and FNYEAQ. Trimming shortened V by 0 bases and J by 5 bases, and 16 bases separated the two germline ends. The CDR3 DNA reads TGTGCCAGCAGCTTAGCTAGCGCAGCGCCGTGGGAGACCCAGTACTTC. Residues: CASSLASAAPWETQYF.

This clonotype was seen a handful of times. The CDR3 loop reads CASSYRLAGEQYF. The CDR3 nucleotides read TGCGCCAGCAGCTACAGACTAGCGGGTGAGCAGTACTTC. The chain employs TRBV4-3 and TRBJ2-7; TRBD2 matches 10 bases. Germline V gives CDR1 LGHNA, CDR2 YSLEER. Unmatched junction bases numbered 5, after V lost 5 bases and J lost 7 bases. The CDR3 extends over 13 amino acids.

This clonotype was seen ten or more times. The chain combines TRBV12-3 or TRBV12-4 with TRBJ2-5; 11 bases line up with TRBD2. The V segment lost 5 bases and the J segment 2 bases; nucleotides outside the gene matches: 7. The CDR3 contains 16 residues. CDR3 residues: CASSIGTSGAQETQYF. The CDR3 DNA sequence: TGTGCCAGCAGTATAGGGACTAGCGGAGCTCAAGAGACCCAGTACTTC.

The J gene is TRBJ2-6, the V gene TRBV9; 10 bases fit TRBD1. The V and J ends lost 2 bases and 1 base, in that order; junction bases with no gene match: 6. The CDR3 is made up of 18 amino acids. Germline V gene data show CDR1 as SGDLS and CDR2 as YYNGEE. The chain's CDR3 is CASSVRQGAFSGANVLTF. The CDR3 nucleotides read TGTGCCAGCAGCGTGAGACAGGGGGCCTTTTCTGGGGCCAACGTCCTGACTTTC.

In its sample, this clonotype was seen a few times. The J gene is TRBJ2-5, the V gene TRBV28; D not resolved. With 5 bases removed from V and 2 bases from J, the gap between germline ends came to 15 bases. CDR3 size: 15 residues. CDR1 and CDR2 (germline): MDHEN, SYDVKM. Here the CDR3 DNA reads TGTGCCAGCAGTCCGTTCAGGCCGGCGCAAGAGACCCAGTACTTC. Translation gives CASSPFRPAQETQYF.

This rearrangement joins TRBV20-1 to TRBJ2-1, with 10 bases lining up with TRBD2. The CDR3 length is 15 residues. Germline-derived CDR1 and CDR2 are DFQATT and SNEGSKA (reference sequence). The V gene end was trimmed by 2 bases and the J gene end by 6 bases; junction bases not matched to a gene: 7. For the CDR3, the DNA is TGCAGTGCTAGAAACAGCGGGAGGGTCCCCAATGAGCAGTTCTTC. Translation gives CSARNSGRVPNEQFF.

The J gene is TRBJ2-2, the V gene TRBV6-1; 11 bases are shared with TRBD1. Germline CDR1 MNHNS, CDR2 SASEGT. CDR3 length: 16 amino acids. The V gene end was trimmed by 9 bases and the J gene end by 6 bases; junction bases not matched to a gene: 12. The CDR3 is CARDRGLEEPAGELFF. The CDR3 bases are TGTGCCAGGGACAGGGGGCTCGAGGAACCCGCCGGGGAGCTGTTTTTT.

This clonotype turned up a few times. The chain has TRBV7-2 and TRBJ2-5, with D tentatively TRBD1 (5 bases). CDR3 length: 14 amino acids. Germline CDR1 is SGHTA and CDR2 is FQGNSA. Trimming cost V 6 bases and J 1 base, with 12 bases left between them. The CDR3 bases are TGTGCCAGCAGAGTTACAGGTCTCCAAGAGACCCAGTACTTC. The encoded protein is CASRVTGLQETQYF.

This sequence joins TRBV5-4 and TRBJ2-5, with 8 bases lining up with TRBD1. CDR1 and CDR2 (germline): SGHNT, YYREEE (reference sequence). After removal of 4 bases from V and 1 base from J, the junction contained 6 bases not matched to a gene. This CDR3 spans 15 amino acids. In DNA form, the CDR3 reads TGTGCCAGCAGCCCACAGGGGGGAATCCAAGAGACCCAGTACTTC. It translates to CASSPQGGIQETQYF.

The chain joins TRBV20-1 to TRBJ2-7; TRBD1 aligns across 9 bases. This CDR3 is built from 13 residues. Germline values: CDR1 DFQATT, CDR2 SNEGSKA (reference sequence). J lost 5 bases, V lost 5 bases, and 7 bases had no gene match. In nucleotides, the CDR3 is TGCAGTGCTCAATGGACAGGGGAGAACGAGCAGTACTTC. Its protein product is CSAQWTGENEQYF.

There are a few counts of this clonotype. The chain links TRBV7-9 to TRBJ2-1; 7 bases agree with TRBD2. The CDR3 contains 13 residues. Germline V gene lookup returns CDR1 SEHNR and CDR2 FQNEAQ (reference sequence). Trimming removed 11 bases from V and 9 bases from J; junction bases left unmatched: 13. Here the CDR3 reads CASGRGETGEQFF. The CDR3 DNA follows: TGTGCCTCCGGCCGGGGGGAAACGGGTGAGCAGTTCTTC. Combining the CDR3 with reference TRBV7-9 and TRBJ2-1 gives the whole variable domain DTGVSQNPRHKITKRGQNVTFRCDPISEHNRLYWYRQTLGQGPEFLTYFQNEAQLEKSRLLSDRFSAERPKGSFSTLEIQRTEQGDSAMYLCASGRGETGEQFFGPGTRLTVL.

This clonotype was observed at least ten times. In DNA, the CDR3 is TGTGCCAGCAGCCCCGAAGGAGTAACGGGGGAGCTGTTTTTT. Amino acids: CASSPEGVTGELFF. The chain employs TRBV3-1 and TRBJ2-2, with unresolved D. The CDR3 loop spans 14 amino acids. Trimming took off 4 bases at V and 8 bases at J, with 14 bases between the two ends. Per the germline V gene, CDR1 is LGHDT and CDR2 is YNNKEL (reference sequence).

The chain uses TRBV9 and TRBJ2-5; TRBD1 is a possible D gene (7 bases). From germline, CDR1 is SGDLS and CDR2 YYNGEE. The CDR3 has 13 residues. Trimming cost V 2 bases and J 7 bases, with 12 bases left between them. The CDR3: CASSVKEGATQYF. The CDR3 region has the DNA TGTGCCAGCAGCGTCAAGGAGGGGGCGACCCAGTACTTC.

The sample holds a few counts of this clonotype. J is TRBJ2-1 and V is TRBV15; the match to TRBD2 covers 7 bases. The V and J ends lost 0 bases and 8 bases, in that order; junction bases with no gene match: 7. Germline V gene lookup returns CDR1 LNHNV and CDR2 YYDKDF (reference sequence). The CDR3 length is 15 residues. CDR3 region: CATSRDGRENDEQFF. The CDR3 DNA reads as TGTGCCACCAGCAGAGATGGGCGGGAGAATGATGAGCAGTTCTTC.

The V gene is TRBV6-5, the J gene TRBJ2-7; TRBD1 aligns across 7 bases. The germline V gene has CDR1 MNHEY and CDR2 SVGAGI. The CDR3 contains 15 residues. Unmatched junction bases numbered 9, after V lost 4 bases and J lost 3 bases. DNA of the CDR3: TGTGCCAGCAGTTCCCCCGGGACAGCCAACTACGAGCAGTACTTC. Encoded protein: CASSSPGTANYEQYF.

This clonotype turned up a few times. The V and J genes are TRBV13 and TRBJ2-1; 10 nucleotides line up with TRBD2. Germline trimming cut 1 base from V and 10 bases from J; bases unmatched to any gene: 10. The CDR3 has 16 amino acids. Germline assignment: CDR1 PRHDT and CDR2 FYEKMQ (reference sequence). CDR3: CASSLEGLARDPEQFF. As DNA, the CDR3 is TGTGCCAGCAGCTTAGAGGGACTAGCGAGAGACCCGGAGCAGTTCTTC. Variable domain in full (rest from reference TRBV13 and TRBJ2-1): AAGVIQSPRHLIKEKRETATLKCYPIPRHDTVYWYQQGPGQDPQFLISFYEKMQSDKGSIPDRFSAQQFSDYHSELNMSSLELGDSALYFCASSLEGLARDPEQFFGPGTRLTVL.

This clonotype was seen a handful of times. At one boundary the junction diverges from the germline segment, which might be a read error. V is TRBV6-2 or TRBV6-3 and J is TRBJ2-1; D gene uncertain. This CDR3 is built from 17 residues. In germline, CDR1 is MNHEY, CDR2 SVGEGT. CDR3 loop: CASRQSVGRRSYNELFF. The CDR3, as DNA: TGTGCCAGCAGGCAAAGTGTGGGTAGAAGATCCTACAATGAGCTGTTCTTC.

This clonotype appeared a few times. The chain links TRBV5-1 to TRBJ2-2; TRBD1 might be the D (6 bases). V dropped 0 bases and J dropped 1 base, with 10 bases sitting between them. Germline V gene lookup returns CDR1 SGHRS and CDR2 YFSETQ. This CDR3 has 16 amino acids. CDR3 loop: CASSLDPGVNTGELFF. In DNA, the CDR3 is TGCGCCAGCAGCTTGGATCCAGGGGTGAACACCGGGGAGCTGTTTTTT.

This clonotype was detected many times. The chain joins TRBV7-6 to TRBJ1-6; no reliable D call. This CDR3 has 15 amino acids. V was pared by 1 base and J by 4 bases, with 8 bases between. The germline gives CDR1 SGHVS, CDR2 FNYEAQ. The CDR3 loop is CASSLVGEYNSPLHF. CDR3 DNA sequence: TGTGCCAGCAGCTTAGTTGGGGAGTATAATTCACCCCTCCACTTT.

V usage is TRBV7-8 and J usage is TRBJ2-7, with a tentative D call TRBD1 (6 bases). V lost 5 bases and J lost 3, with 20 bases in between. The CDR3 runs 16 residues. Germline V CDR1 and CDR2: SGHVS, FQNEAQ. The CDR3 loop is CASSPRYDQGYYEQYF. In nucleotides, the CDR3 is TGTGCCAGCAGCCCTCGATATGACCAGGGGTACTACGAGCAGTACTTC.